The 10 T cell receptor beta chains presented below share a single source sample, sequenced in a study of shared clonotypes between healthy human individuals (dated by TCRdb to 2020 to 2022). The library was generated by the immunoSEQ multiplex PCR assay. TCRdb took this table from immuneACCESS and kept in-frame rearrangements with V and J called. Such tables lack part of the clones; where checked against another copy, unresolved V genes explain under half of the gap, and the rest is unexplained. The sample table lists some 2.4 million clones, roughly 93% of them with a count of one. About 0.38% of the sample lies in the top ten. The sequenced sample was naive CD4+ T cells from PBMCs. The sample's cell subset or site label, decoded: CD45RA+ positively selected. Every receptor here comes from a man aged 18 to 29 in good health. Some clones in this sample may be carry-over from other donors' samples.

CDR3 loop: CASSPTGTRIATQYF. CDR3 nucleotides: TGTGCCAGCAGCCCAACCGGGACACGTATCGCTACGCAGTATTTT. The V gene is TRBV14, the J gene TRBJ2-3, with D perhaps matching TRBD1 (6 bases). This CDR3 has 15 amino acids. Germline V gives CDR1 SGHDN, CDR2 FVKESK. The V gene lost 4 bases and the J gene lost 8 bases, with 19 bases spanning the gap.

The chain couples TRBV5-1 to TRBJ1-2, with D unresolved. Deletions cut 2 bases from V and 0 bases from J, with 8 bases between. In germline, CDR1 is SGHRS, CDR2 YFSETQ. The length of the CDR3 is 14 residues. The CDR3 bases are TGCGCCAGCAGCTTCTCGGAGACTAACTATGGCTACACCTTC. Translation gives CASSFSETNYGYTF. The full variable domain, completed using reference TRBV5-1 and TRBJ1-2, is KAGVTQTPRYLIKTRGQQVTLSCSPISGHRSVSWYQQTPGQGLQFLFEYFSETQRNKGNFPGRFSGRQFSNSRSEMNVSTLELGDSALYLCASSFSETNYGYTFGSGTRLTVV.

This chain joins TRBV18 and TRBJ2-1; D is perhaps TRBD2 (5 bases). The V gene lost 1 base and the J gene lost 9 bases, with 13 bases spanning the gap. The CDR3 has 14 amino acids. Germline assignment: CDR1 KGHSH and CDR2 LQKENI. The CDR3 nucleotides read TGTGCCAGCTCACCACTAAAGGTCGGGGTTGAGCAGTTCTTC. This encodes CASSPLKVGVEQFF. Full variable domain (rest looked up from reference TRBV18 and TRBJ2-1): NAGVMQNPRHLVRRRGQEARLRCSPMKGHSHVYWYRQLPEEGLKFMVYLQKENIIDESGMPKERFSAEFPKEGPSILRIQQVVRGDSAAYFCASSPLKVGVEQFFGPGTRLTVL.

This rearrangement joins TRBV28 to TRBJ2-5; the match to TRBD2 covers 8 bases. The V gene end was trimmed by 4 bases and the J gene end by 4 bases; junction bases not matched to a gene: 5. Germline V gene lookup returns CDR1 MDHEN and CDR2 SYDVKM. The CDR3 totals 14 residues. CDR3: CASSSAGERETQYF. CDR3 DNA: TGTGCCAGCAGTTCAGCGGGAGAGAGAGAGACCCAGTACTTC.

The genes are TRBV9 and TRBJ2-5; 13 nucleotides agree with TRBD2. V trimming: 4 bases; J trimming: 5 bases; junction bases outside the gene matches: 11. The CDR3 is made up of 17 amino acids. Germline-derived CDR1 and CDR2 are SGDLS and YYNGEE. The CDR3 nucleotides are TGTGCCAGCAGCCCCCGGTGGACTAGCGGGAGATCTGAGACCCAGTACTTC. It is translated as CASSPRWTSGRSETQYF.

This rearrangement joins TRBV20-1 to TRBJ2-1, with a weak D call TRBD1 (5 bases). Germline V CDR1 and CDR2: DFQATT, SNEGSKA (reference sequence). V lost 6 bases, J lost 8 bases, and 11 bases lay in between. This CDR3 has 11 amino acids. The CDR3 DNA is TGCAGTGCCAAGGGGTCCGATGAGCAGTTCTTC. Protein: CSAKGSDEQFF.

Concerning this clone itself: Other DNA sequences in this sample translate to the same CDR3. The J gene is TRBJ2-7, the V gene TRBV30; D is unresolved. Germline V gene data show CDR1 as GTSNPN and CDR2 as SVGIG (reference sequence). V lost 3 bases, J lost 4 bases, and 7 bases lay in between. The CDR3 is made up of 11 amino acids. CDR3 sequence (DNA): TGTGCCTGGAGCGGGCGATACGAGCAGTACTTC. Encoded protein: CAWSGRYEQYF.

In the case of this clone: The same CDR3 is also encoded by other DNA sequences in this sample. The chain joins TRBV11-3 to TRBJ2-7, with TRBD1 identical over 8 bases. V lost 5 bases to trimming and J lost 0 bases; unmatched junction nucleotides: 3. There are 14 residues in the CDR3. The germline V gene has CDR1 SGHNT and CDR2 YENEEA. CDR3 amino acids: CASSPGTGSYEQYF. CDR3 nucleotide sequence: TGTGCCAGCAGCCCCGGGACAGGCTCCTACGAGCAGTACTTC.

The chain combines TRBV6-1 with TRBJ2-7; tentative D call: TRBD2 (5 bases). The CDR3 has 16 amino acids. Per germline, CDR1 MNHNS and CDR2 SASEGT. Trimming cost V 0 bases and J 0 bases, with 12 bases left between them. The CDR3 protein is CASSEAQVTSSYEQYF. CDR3 in DNA: TGTGCCAGCAGTGAAGCGCAGGTTACTAGCTCCTACGAGCAGTACTTC.

This rearrangement joins TRBV6-5 to TRBJ1-5; tentative D call: TRBD1 (5 bases). This CDR3 spans 13 amino acids. In germline, CDR1 is MNHEY, CDR2 SVGAGI. Trimming removed 4 bases at V and 10 bases at J, with 14 bases between. CDR3 sequence: CASSFTAGGPQHF. The CDR3 nucleotides read TGTGCCAGCAGTTTTACGGCGGGGGGACCCCAGCATTTT.